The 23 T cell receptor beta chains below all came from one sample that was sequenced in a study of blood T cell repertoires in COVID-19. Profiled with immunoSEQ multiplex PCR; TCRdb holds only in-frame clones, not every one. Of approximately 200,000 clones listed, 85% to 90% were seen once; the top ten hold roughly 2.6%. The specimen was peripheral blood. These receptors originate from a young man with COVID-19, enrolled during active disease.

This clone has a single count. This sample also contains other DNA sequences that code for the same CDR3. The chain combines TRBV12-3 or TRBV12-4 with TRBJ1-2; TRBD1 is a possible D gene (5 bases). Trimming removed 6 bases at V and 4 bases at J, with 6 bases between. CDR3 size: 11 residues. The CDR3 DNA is TGTGCCAGCAGCACAGGCTATGGCTACACCTTC. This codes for CASSTGYGYTF.

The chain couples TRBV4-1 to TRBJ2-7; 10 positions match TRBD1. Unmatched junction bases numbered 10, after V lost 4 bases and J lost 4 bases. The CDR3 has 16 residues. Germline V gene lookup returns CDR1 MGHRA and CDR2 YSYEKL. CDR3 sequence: CASSLNRRTGGYEQYF. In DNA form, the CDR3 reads TGCGCCAGCAGCCTCAACCGACGGACAGGGGGTTACGAGCAGTACTTC.

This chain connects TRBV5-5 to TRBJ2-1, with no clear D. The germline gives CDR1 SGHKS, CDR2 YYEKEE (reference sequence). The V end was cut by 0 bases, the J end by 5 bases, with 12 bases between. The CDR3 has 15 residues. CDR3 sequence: CASSLDPPRDNEQFF. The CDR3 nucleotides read TGTGCCAGCAGCTTGGACCCCCCCCGGGACAATGAGCAGTTCTTC.

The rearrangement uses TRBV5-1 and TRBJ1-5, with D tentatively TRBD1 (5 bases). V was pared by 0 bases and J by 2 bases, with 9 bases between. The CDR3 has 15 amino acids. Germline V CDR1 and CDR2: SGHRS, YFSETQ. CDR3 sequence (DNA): TGCGCCAGCAGCTTGGAGGGGATGGGCAATCAGCCCCAGCATTTT. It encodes CASSLEGMGNQPQHF.

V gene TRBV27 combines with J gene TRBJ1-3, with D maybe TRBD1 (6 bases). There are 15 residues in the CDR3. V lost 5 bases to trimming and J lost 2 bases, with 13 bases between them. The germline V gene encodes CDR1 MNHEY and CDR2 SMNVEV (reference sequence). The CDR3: CASSVQGTAGNTIYF. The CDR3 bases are TGTGCCAGCAGTGTACAGGGTACAGCTGGAAACACCATATATTTT.

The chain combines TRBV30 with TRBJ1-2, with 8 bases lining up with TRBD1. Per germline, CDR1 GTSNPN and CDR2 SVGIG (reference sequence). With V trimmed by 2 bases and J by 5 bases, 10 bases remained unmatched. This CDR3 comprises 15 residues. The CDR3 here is CAWSRQGAGSYGYTF. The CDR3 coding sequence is TGTGCCTGGAGTCGCCAGGGGGCAGGGAGTTATGGCTACACCTTC.

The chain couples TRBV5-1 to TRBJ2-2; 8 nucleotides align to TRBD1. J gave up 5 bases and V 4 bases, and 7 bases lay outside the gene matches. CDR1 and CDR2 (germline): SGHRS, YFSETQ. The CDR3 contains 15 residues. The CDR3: CASSPDREDTGELFF. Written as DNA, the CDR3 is TGCGCCAGCAGCCCGGACAGGGAGGATACCGGGGAGCTGTTTTTT.

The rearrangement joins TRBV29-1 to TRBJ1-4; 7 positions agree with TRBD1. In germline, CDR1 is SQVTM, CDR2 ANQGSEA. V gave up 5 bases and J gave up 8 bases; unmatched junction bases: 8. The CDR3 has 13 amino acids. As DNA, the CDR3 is TGCAGCGTTTATCCCCTGGGACAGGAAAAACTGTTTTTT. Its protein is CSVYPLGQEKLFF.

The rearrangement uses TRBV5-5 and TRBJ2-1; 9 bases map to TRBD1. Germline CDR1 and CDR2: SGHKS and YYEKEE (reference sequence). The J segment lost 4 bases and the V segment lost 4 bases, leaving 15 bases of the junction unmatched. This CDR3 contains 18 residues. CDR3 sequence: CASSPDTGQGKQYNEQFF. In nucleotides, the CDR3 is TGTGCCAGCAGCCCCGACACAGGACAGGGGAAACAATACAATGAGCAGTTCTTC.

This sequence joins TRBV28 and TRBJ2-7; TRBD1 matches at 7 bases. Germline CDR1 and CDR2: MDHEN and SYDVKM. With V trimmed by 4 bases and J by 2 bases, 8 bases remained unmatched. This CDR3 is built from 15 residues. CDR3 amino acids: CASSSYGTAAYEQYF. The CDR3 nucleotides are TGTGCCAGCAGTTCTTACGGGACAGCCGCCTACGAGCAGTACTTC.

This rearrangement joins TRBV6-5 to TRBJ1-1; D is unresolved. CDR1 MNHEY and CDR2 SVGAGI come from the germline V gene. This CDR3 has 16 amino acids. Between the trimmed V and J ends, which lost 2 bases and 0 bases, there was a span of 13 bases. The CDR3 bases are TGTGCCAGCAGTTACGCGGTCAGTAAACTGAACACTGAAGCTTTCTTT. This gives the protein CASSYAVSKLNTEAFF.

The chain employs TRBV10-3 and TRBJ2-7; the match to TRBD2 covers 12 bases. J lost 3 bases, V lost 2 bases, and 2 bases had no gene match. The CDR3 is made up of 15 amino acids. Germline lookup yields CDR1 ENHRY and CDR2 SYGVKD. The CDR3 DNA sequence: TGTGCCATCAGTGAGACTAGCGGGGGGATCTACGAGCAGTACTTC. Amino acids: CAISETSGGIYEQYF.

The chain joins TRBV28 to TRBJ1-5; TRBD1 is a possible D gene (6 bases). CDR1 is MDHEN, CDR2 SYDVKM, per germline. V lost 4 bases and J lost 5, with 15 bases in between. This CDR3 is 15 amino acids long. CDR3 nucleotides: TGTGCCAGCAGTTCCTTAGGGGGGGGCTATCAGCCCCAGCATTTT. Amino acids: CASSSLGGGYQPQHF.

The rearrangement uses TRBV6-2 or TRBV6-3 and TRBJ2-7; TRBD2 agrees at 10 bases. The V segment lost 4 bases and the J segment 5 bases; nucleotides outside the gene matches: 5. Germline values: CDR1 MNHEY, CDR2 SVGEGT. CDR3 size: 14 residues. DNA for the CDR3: TGTGCCAGCAGTTCTAGCGGGAGAACTCACGAGCAGTACTTC. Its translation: CASSSSGRTHEQYF.

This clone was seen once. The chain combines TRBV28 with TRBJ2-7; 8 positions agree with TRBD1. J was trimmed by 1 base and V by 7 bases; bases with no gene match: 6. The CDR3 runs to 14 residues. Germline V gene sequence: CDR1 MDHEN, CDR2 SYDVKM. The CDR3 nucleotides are TGTGCCAGCATGAGGACAGGGAATTCCTACGAGCAGTACTTC. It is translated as CASMRTGNSYEQYF.

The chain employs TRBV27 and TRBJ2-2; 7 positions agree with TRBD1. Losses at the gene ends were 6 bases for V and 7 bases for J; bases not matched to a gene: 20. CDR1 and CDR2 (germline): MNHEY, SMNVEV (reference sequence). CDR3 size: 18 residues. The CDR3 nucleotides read TGTGCCAGCAGGCCAGACGGGGACAGACTAAACACTGGCGGGGAGCTGTTTTTT. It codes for CASRPDGDRLNTGGELFF.

In DNA, the CDR3 is TGCGCCAGCAGCCTTTCTCCGGGGCCCCTCCACTTT. Residues: CASSLSPGPLHF. The chain uses TRBV4-3 and TRBJ1-6; D remains ambiguous. Per the germline V gene, CDR1 is LGHNA and CDR2 is YSLEER. V gave up 4 bases and J gave up 13 bases, with 11 bases separating them. The CDR3 contains 12 residues.

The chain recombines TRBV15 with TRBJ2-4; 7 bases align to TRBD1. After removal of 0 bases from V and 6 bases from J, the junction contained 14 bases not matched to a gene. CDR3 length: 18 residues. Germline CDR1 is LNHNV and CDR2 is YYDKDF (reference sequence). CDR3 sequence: CATSRDGAGGMVRNIQYF. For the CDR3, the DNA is TGTGCCACCAGCAGAGATGGGGCAGGGGGAATGGTCAGAAACATTCAGTACTTC. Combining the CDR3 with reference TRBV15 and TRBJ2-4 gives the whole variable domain DAMVIQNPRYQVTQFGKPVTLSCSQTLNHNVMYWYQQKSSQAPKLLFHYYDKDFNNEADTPDNFQSRRPNTSFCFLDIRSPGLGDTAMYLCATSRDGAGGMVRNIQYFGAGTRLSVL.

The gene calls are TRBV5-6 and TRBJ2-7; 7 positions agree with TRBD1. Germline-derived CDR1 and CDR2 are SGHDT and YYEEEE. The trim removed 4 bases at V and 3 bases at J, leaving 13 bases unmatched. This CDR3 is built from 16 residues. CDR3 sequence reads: CASSPLTGTDIYEQYF. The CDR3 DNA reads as TGTGCCAGCAGCCCTCTGACCGGGACAGATATCTACGAGCAGTACTTC.

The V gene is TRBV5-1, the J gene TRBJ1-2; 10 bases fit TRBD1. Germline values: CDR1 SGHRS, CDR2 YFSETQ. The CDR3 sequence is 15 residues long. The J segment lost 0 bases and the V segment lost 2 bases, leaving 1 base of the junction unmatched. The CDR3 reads CASSLGQGANYGYTF. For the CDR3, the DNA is TGCGCCAGCAGCTTAGGACAGGGGGCTAACTATGGCTACACCTTC.

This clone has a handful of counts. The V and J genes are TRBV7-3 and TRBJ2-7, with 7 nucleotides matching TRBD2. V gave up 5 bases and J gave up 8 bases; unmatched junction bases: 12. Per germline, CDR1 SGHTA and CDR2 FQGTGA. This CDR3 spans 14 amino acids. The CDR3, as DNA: TGTGCCAGCAGCCCCGAGGGGCGCGGGAGAAAGCAGTACTTC. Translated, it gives CASSPEGRGRKQYF. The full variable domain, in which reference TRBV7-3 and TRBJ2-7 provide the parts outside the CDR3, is GAGVSQTPSNKVTEKGKYVELRCDPISGHTALYWYRQSLGQGPEFLIYFQGTGAADDSGLPNDRFFAVRPEGSVSTLKIQRTERGDSAVYLCASSPEGRGRKQYFGPGTRLTVT.

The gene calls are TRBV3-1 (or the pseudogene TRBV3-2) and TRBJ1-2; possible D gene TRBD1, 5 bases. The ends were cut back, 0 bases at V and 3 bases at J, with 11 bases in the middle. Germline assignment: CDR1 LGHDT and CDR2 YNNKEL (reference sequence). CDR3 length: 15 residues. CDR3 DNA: TGTGCCAGCAGCCAAGAAGGGGCAGAGGACTATGGCTACACCTTC. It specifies CASSQEGAEDYGYTF.

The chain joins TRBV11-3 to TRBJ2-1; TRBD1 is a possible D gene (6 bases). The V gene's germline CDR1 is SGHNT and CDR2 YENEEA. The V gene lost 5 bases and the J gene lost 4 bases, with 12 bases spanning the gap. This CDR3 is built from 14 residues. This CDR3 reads CASSPGAEYNEQFF. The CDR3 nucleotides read TGTGCCAGCAGCCCAGGGGCTGAATACAATGAGCAGTTCTTC.